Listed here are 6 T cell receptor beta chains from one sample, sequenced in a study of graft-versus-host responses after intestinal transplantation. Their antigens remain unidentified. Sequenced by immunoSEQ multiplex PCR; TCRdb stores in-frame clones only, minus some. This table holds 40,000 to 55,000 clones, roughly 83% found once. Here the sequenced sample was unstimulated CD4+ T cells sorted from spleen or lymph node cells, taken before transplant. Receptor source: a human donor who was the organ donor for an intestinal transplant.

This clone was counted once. Here the CDR3 DNA reads TGTGCCTCTCAATTGCGGGGGGCGGATACTGAAGCTTTCTTT. Translating gives CASQLRGADTEAFF. The V and J genes are TRBV30 and TRBJ1-1; D perhaps matches TRBD1 (6 bases). CDR3 size: 14 residues. V lost 7 bases, J lost 5 bases, and 20 bases lay in between. Germline lookup yields CDR1 GTSNPN and CDR2 SVGIG (reference sequence).

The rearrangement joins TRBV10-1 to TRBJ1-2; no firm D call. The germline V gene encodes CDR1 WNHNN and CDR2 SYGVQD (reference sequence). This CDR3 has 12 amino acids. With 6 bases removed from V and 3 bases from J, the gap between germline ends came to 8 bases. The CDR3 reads CASRRHDYGYTF. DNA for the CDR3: TGCGCCAGCAGGCGGCATGACTATGGCTACACCTTC.

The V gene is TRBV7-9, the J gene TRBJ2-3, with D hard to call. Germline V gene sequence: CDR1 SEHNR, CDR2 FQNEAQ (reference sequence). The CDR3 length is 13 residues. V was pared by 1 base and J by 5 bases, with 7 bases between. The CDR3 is CASSLDSGDTQYF. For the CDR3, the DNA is TGTGCCAGCAGCTTAGACTCCGGAGATACGCAGTATTTT.

The CDR3 DNA reads as TGTGCCAGCAGCTTATATGACCAAGGGTCGTACAATGAGCAGTTCTTC. Translating gives CASSLYDQGSYNEQFF. V is TRBV5-5 and J is TRBJ2-1, with D unclear. CDR3 length: 16 residues. Germline V gives CDR1 SGHKS, CDR2 YYEKEE (reference sequence). The V end lost 2 bases, the J end lost 4 bases, and 16 bases lay between the germline ends.

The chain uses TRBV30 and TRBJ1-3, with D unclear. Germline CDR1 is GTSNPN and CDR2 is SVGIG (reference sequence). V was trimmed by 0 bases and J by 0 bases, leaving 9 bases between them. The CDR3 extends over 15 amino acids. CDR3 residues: CAWSVGGYSGNTIYF. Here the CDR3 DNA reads TGTGCCTGGAGTGTAGGAGGGTACTCTGGAAACACCATATATTTT.

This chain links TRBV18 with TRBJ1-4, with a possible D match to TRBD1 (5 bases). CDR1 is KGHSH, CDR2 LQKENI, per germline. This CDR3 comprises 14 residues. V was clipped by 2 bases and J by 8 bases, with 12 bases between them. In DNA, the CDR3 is TGTGCCAGCTCACCAGACAGAAAGGCGGAAAAACTGTTTTTT. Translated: CASSPDRKAEKLFF.